What follows describes a single T cell receptor (beta chain). Source study methods: Scientists estimated how many nucleated cells there were by amplifying reference gene primers. TCRdb's table, derived via immunoSEQ multiplex PCR, lists solely in-frame clones and lacks some. V, J and clone size are taken as reported in that table, and D and trimming were inferred from the DNA itself. The table shows roughly 30,000 clones, with 78% occurring only once. This sample is drawn from a study of blood T cell repertoires in COVID-19. Study-level background: There were acute and convalescent COVID-19 samples, and they came from the United States, Italy and Spain. T cells, B-cell-depleted T cells, or PBMCs provided the cDNA or gDNA that served as material.

Germline-derived CDR1 and CDR2 are MNHEY and SVGAGI. V gave up 7 bases and J gave up 5 bases; unmatched junction bases: 5. The CDR3 extends over 13 amino acids. The receptor was isolated from an older woman with acute or convalescent COVID-19. The gene calls are TRBV6-5 and TRBJ1-5; TRBD1 agrees at 7 bases. Sequencing used peripheral blood. CDR3 region: CASTRTGDQPQHF. Written as DNA, the CDR3 is TGTGCCAGCACCCGAACAGGGGATCAGCCCCAGCATTTT.